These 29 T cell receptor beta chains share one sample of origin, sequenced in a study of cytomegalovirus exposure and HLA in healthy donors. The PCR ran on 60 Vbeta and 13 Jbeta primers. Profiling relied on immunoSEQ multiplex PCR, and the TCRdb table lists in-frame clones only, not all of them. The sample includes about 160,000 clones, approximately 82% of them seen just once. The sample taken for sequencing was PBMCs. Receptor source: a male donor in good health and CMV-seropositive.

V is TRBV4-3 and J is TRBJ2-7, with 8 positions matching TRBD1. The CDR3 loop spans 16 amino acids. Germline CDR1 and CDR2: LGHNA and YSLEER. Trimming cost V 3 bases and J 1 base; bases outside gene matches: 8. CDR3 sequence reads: CASSQDARQGSYEQYF. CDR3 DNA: TGCGCCAGCAGCCAGGATGCGCGACAGGGGTCCTACGAGCAGTACTTC.

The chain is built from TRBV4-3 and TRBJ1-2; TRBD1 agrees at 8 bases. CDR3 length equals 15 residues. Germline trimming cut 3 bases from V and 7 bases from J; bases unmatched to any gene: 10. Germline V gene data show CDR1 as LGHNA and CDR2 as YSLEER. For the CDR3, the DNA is TGCGCCAGCAGCCAGACTACGACAGGGGTGGGTGGCTACACCTTC. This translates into CASSQTTTGVGGYTF.

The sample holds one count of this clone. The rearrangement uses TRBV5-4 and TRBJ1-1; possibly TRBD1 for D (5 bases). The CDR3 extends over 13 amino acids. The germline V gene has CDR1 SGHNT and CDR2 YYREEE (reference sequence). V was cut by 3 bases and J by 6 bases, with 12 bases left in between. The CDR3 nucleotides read TGTGCCAGCAGCTGGACAAATGAACCTGAAGCTTTCTTT. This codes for CASSWTNEPEAFF.

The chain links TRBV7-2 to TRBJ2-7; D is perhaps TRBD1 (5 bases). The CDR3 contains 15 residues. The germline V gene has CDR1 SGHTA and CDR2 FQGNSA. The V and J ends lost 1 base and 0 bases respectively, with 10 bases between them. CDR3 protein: CASSLGQINSYEQYF. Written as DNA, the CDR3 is TGTGCCAGCAGCTTAGGACAGATAAACTCCTACGAGCAGTACTTC.

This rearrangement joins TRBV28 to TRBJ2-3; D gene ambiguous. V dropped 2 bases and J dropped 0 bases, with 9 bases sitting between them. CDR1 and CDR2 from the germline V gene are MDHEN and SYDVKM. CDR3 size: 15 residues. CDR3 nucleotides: TGTGCCAGCAGTTTAGATGAGAGAAGCACAGATACGCAGTATTTT. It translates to CASSLDERSTDTQYF.

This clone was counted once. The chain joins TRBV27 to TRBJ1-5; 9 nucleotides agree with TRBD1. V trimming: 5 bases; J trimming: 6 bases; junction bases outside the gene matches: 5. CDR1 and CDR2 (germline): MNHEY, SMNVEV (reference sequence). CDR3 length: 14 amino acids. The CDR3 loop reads CASSLTGGFQPQHF. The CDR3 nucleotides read TGTGCCAGCAGTCTGACAGGGGGATTTCAGCCCCAGCATTTT.

CDR3 sequence (DNA): TGTGCCAGCAGTGCCCTGACGGGAGGGCCTGGTGAGCAGTTCTTC. The encoded protein is CASSALTGGPGEQFF. J is TRBJ2-1 and V is TRBV28; 8 bases agree with TRBD2. Per germline, CDR1 MDHEN and CDR2 SYDVKM. Trimming cost V 5 bases and J 9 bases; bases outside gene matches: 12. The CDR3 covers 15 residues.

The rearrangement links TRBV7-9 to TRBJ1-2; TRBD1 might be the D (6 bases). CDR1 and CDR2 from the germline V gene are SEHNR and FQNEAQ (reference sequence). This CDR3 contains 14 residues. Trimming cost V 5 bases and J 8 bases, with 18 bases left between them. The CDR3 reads CASSPDTGTHGYTF. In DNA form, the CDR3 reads TGTGCCAGCAGCCCCGACACCGGGACACACGGCTACACCTTC.

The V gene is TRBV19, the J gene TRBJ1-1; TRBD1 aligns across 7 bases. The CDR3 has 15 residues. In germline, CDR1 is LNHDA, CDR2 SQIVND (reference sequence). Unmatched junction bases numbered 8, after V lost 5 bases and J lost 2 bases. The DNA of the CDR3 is TGTGCCAGTAGTCCTGTGACAGGGAGAAACACTGAAGCTTTCTTT. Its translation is CASSPVTGRNTEAFF.

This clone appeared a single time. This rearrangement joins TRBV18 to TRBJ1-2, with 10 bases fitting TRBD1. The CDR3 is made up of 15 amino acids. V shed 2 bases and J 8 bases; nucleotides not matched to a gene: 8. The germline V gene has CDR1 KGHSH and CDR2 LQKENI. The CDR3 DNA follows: TGTGCCAGCTCACCAGTCCGGGACAGGGGTTTCGGCTACACCTTC. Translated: CASSPVRDRGFGYTF.

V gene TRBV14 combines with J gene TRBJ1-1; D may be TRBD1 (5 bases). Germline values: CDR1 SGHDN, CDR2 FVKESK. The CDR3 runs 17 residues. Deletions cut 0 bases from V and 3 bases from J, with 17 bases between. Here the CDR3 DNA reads TGTGCCAGCAGCCAAGAGGCGGTCTTGGGGGGGGACACTGAAGCTTTCTTT. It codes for CASSQEAVLGGDTEAFF.

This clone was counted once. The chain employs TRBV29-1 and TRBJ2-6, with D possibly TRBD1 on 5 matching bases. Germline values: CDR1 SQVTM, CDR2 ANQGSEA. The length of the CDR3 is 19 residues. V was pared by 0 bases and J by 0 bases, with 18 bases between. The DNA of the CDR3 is TGCAGCGTTGAAGATTGGGGCCATGGCGACCCCTCTGGGGCCAACGTCCTGACTTTC. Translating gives CSVEDWGHGDPSGANVLTF. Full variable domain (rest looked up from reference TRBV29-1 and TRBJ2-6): SAVISQKPSRDICQRGTSLTIQCQVDSQVTMMFWYRQQPGQSLTLIATANQGSEATYESGFVIDKFPISRPNLTFSTLTVSNMSPEDSSIYLCSVEDWGHGDPSGANVLTFGAGSRLTVL.

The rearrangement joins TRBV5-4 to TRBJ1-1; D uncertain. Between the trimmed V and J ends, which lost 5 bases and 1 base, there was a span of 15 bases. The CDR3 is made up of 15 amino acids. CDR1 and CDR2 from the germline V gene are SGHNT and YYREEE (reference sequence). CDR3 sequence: CASSFWQASNTEAFF. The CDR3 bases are TGTGCCAGCAGTTTCTGGCAGGCCTCGAACACTGAAGCTTTCTTT.

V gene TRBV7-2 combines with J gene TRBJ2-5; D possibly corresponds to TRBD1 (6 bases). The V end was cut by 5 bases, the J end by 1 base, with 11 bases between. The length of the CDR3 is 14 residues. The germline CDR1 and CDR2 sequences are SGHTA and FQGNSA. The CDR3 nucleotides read TGTGCCAGCAGCGGTGAAGGGGGCCAAGAGACCCAGTACTTC. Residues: CASSGEGGQETQYF.

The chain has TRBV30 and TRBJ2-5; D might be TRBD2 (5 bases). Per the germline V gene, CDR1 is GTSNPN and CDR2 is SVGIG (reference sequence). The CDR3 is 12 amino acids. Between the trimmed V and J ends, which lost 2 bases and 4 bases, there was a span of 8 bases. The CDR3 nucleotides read TGTGCCTGGAGTCGGACTGGAGAGACCCAGTACTTC. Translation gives CAWSRTGETQYF.

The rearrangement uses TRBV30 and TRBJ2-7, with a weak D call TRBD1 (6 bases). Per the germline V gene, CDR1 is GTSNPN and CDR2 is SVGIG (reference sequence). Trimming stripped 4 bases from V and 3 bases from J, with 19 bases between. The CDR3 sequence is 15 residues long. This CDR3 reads CAWTLRWGQDYEQYF. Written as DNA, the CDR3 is TGTGCCTGGACCCTTAGGTGGGGGCAGGACTACGAGCAGTACTTC.

DNA for the CDR3: TGTGCCACCGTGGGACAGGCGAGCTCCTACGAGCAGTACTTC. It encodes CATVGQASSYEQYF. This chain joins TRBV5-8 and TRBJ2-7; 8 nucleotides agree with TRBD1. V lost 9 bases to trimming and J lost 0 bases; unmatched junction nucleotides: 8. The germline gives CDR1 SGHTS, CDR2 YDEGEE. The CDR3 consists of 14 residues.

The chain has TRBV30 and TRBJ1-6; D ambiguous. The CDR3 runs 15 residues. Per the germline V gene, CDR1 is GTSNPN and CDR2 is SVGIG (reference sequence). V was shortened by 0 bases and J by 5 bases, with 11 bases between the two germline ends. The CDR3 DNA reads TGTGCCTGGAGTGTTAAGCGGACCAATAATTCACCCCTCCACTTT. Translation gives CAWSVKRTNNSPLHF.

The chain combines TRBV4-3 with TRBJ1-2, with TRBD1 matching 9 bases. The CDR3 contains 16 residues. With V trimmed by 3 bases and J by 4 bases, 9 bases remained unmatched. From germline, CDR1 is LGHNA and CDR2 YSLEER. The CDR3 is CASSQATGGHGYGYTF. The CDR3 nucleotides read TGCGCCAGCAGCCAGGCTACAGGGGGCCACGGCTATGGCTACACCTTC.

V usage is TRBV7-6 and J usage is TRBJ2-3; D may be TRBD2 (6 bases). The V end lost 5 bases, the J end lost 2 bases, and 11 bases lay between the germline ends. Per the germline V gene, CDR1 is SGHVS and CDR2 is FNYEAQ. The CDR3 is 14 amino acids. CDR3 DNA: TGTGCCAGCAGCCCTCGGACTAACACAGATACGCAGTATTTT. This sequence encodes CASSPRTNTDTQYF.

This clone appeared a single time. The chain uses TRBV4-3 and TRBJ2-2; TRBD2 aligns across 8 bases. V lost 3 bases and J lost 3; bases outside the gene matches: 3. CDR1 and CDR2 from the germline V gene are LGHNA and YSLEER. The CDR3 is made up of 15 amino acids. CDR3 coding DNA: TGCGCCAGCAGCCACGGGGGGGTGGACACCGGGGAGCTGTTTTTT. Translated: CASSHGGVDTGELFF.

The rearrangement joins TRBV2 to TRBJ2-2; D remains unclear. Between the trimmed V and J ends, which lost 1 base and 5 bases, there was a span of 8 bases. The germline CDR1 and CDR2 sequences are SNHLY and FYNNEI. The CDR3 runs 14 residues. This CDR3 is CASSEGSITGELFF. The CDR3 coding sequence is TGTGCCAGCAGTGAAGGTTCCATTACCGGGGAGCTGTTTTTT.

CDR3 sequence: CASSRVASYGYTF. CDR3 nucleotide sequence: TGTGCCAGCAGTCGGGTAGCGAGCTATGGCTACACCTTC. The chain combines TRBV28 with TRBJ1-2, with no clear D. Germline CDR1 reads MDHEN; CDR2 reads SYDVKM. Between the trimmed V and J ends, which lost 5 bases and 4 bases, there was a span of 11 bases. This CDR3 has 13 amino acids.

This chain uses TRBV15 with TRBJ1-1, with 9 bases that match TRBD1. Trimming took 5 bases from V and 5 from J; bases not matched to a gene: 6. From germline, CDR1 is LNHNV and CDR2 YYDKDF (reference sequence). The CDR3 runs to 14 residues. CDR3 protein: CATSRRDRETEAFF. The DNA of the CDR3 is TGTGCCACCAGCCGCCGGGACAGGGAAACTGAAGCTTTCTTT.

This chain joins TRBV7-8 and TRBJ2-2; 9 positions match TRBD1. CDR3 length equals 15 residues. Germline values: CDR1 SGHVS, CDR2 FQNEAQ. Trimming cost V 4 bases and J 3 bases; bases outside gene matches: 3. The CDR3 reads CASSYRTGDTGELFF. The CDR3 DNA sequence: TGTGCCAGCAGCTACCGGACAGGGGACACCGGGGAGCTGTTTTTT.

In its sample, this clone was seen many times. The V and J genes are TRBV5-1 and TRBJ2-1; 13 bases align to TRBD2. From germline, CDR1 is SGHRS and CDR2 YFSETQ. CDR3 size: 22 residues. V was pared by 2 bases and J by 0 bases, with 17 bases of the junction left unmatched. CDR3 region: CASSFPPVETSGRTSSYNEQFF. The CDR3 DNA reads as TGCGCCAGCAGCTTCCCGCCCGTCGAGACTAGCGGGAGGACGAGCTCCTACAATGAGCAGTTCTTC.

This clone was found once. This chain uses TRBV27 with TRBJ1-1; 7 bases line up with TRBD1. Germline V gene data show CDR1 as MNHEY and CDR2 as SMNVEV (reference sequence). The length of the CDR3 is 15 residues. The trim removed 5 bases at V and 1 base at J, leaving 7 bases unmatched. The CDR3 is CASSPRTGRNTEAFF. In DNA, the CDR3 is TGTGCCAGCAGTCCCCGGACAGGTCGGAACACTGAAGCTTTCTTT.

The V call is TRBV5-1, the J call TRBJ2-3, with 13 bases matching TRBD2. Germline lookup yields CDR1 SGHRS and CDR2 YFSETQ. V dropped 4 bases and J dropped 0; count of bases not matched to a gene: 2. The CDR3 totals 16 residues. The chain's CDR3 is CASSPGLAGSTDTQYF. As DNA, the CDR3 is TGCGCCAGCAGCCCGGGACTAGCGGGGAGCACAGATACGCAGTATTTT.

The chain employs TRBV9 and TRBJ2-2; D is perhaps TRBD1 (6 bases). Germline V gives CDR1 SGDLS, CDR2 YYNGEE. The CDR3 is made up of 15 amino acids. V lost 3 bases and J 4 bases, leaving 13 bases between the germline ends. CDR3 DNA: TGTGCCAGCAGCGGGAGGACAGTTTCCACCGGGGAGCTGTTTTTT. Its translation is CASSGRTVSTGELFF. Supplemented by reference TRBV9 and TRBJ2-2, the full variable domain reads DSGVTQTPKHLITATGQRVTLRCSPRSGDLSVYWYQQSLDQGLQFLIQYYNGEERAKGNILERFSAQQFPDLHSELNLSSLELGDSALYFCASSGRTVSTGELFFGEGSRLTVL.